The rows below give T cell receptor beta chains drawn from one sample of a study of blood T cell repertoires in COVID-19. Generated by immunoSEQ multiplex PCR, the TCRdb table keeps only in-frame clones and is missing some. The profile shows about 150,000 clones, around 82% of them singletons. Sample: peripheral blood. The receptor set was obtained from a woman aged 70-85 years who had recovered from COVID-19. Both conserved end residues are part of each CDR3. The order of the fields is D gene, clone size, J gene, V gene, CDR3 protein, CDR3 DNA. D genes are given only for firm matches. Size values are once, few and many counts, or a class for expanded clones, and some rows have none.

>.|once|TRBJ2-3|TRBV7-2
CASSPDRPGTQYF
TGTGCCAGCAGCCCCGACAGGCCGGGTACGCAGTATTTT
>.|.|TRBJ1-2|TRBV3-1/TRBV3-2
CASSQGEGFSYGYTF
TGTGCCAGCAGCCAAGGGGAGGGGTTTAGCTATGGCTACACCTTC
>TRBD1|.|TRBJ1-2|TRBV18
CASSPTTGDVYGYTF
TGTGCCAGCTCACCCACCACAGGGGATGTCTATGGCTACACCTTC
>.|.|TRBJ2-1|TRBV7-3
CASSFQGGPQGEQFF
TGTGCCAGCAGCTTTCAGGGGGGCCCCCAGGGAGAGCAGTTCTTC
>TRBD2|.|TRBJ2-2|TRBV28
CASSPSGSLRTGELFF
TGTGCCAGCAGTCCTAGCGGGAGCCTGAGGACCGGGGAGCTGTTTTTT
>.|.|TRBJ1-5|TRBV7-2
CASSFLRQPQHF
TGTGCCAGCAGCTTTCTCCGGCAGCCCCAGCATTTT
>TRBD1|.|TRBJ1-2|TRBV19
CASSIVDRDGYTF
TGTGCCAGTAGTATAGTCGACAGGGACGGCTACACCTTC
>TRBD2|.|TRBJ2-1|TRBV6-5
CASIGSGVYNEQFF
TGTGCCAGCATAGGTAGCGGGGTTTACAATGAGCAGTTCTTC
>.|.|TRBJ2-7|TRBV3-1/TRBV3-2
CASSSNRAGEQYF
TGTGCCAGCAGCTCGAACCGAGCTGGCGAGCAGTACTTC
>TRBD2|.|TRBJ2-1|TRBV19
CASNPLGGGGSYNEQFF
TGTGCCAGTAACCCACTTGGGGGGGGTGGGTCCTACAATGAGCAGTTCTTC
>.|.|TRBJ2-7|TRBV5-8
CASSLWGLEQYF
TGTGCCAGCAGCTTGTGGGGGCTCGAGCAGTACTTC
>TRBD2|few|TRBJ2-7|TRBV4-1
CASSQSGLAGTGEQYF
TGCGCCAGCAGCCAGAGCGGGCTAGCGGGTACAGGGGAGCAGTACTTC
>.|few|TRBJ1-1|TRBV5-4
CASSRGGNTEAFF
TGTGCCAGCAGCCGGGGGGGGAACACTGAAGCTTTCTTT
>.|.|TRBJ1-4|TRBV7-9
CAMTGSTNEKLFF
TGTGCCATGACGGGGTCCACTAATGAAAAACTGTTTTTT
>.|few|TRBJ1-5|TRBV4-3
CASSQDRGGGGQPQHF
TGCGCCAGCAGCCAAGATCGGGGAGGGGGTGGACAGCCCCAGCATTTT
>TRBD1|few|TRBJ1-5|TRBV19
CASTTPGQGHQPQHF
TGTGCCAGTACCACCCCGGGACAGGGACATCAGCCCCAGCATTTT
>.|.|TRBJ2-3|TRBV7-9
CASSPRGGGKADTQYF
TGTGCCAGCAGCCCCCGTGGGGGCGGTAAGGCAGATACGCAGTATTTT
>TRBD2|.|TRBJ2-2|TRBV5-1
CASSPRGAGANTGELFF
TGCGCCAGCAGCCCCCGCGGGGCGGGGGCGAACACCGGGGAGCTGTTTTTT
>TRBD2|.|TRBJ2-1|TRBV7-3
CASSGLAGPAYNEQFF
TGTGCCAGCAGCGGGTTAGCGGGGCCCGCCTACAATGAGCAGTTCTTC
>TRBD2|.|TRBJ2-1|TRBV13
CASSLGGTSGIF
TGTGCCAGCAGCTTGGGTGGGACTAGCGGGATCTTC
>TRBD2|.|TRBJ2-1|TRBV30
CAWSRSSGPYNEQFF
TGTGCCTGGAGTCGGAGTAGCGGGCCCTACAATGAGCAGTTCTTC
>TRBD1|few|TRBJ1-2|TRBV7-9
CASSPHRGINYGYTF
TGTGCCAGCAGCCCCCACAGGGGGATTAACTATGGCTACACCTTC
>TRBD1|.|TRBJ1-1|TRBV5-1
CASSFRGAEAFF
TGCGCCAGCAGCTTCAGGGGGGCTGAAGCTTTCTTT
>.|.|TRBJ2-1|TRBV7-6
CASSLHEGQFF
TGTGCCAGCAGCTTGCACGAGGGACAGTTCTTC
>TRBD2|.|TRBJ2-2|TRBV7-7
CASSPGLAGVGTGELFF
TGTGCCAGCAGCCCGGGACTAGCGGGGGTTGGGACCGGGGAGCTGTTTTTT
>TRBD2|.|TRBJ2-7|TRBV4-1
CASTLRGSGEDEQYF
TGCGCCAGCACCCTAAGAGGTAGCGGGGAGGACGAGCAGTACTTC
>TRBD2|.|TRBJ2-1|TRBV7-3
CASSPRTSGTGYNEQFF
TGTGCCAGCAGCCCCCGGACTAGCGGGACTGGTTACAATGAGCAGTTCTTC
>TRBD2|.|TRBJ2-1|TRBV4-1
CASSPGTSAYNEQFF
TGCGCCAGCAGCCCAGGGACTAGCGCCTACAATGAGCAGTTCTTC
>TRBD2|few|TRBJ2-3|TRBV7-7
CASSPQLARTDTQYF
TGTGCTAGCAGCCCGCAACTAGCGCGCACAGATACGCAGTATTTT